This is a list of T cell receptor beta chains from one sample in a study of spatial heterogeneity in lung cancer. Each CDR3 protein gets one entry after TCRdb re-called the 5' RACE reads with MiXCR. The repertoire includes around 89,000 distinct CDR3 sequences, less than 15% of them detected once, and roughly two fifths sits in the top ten. The sample was PBMCs, taken at surgery. The receptors come from a male donor with early-stage non-small cell lung cancer. CDR3s include the opening cysteine and the closing phenylalanine or tryptophan. The D gene is left open where the match is weak. Size is omitted from some rows. Given values are once, few, many or a class for expanded clones.

CDR3 DNA: TGTGCCAGCAGCCCACCACCACAGGGGGCCTATGGCTACACCTTC
CDR3 protein: CASSPPPQGAYGYTF
V gene: TRBV3-1
J gene: TRBJ1-2
clone size: few
D gene: TRBD1

CDR3 DNA: TGTGCCAGCAGGCGTGGCGACGAGCAGTACTTC
CDR3 protein: CASRRGDEQYF
V gene: TRBV6-5
J gene: TRBJ2-7
clone size: many
D gene: NA

CDR3 DNA: TGTGCCAGCAGCAACCCGGGGGGGCCTGGCGGGGAGCTGTTTTTT
CDR3 protein: CASSNPGGPGGELFF
V gene: TRBV5-4
J gene: TRBJ2-2
clone size: NA
D gene: TRBD2

CDR3 DNA: TGTGCCAGCAGTACAATCAACTCCGGGGGCCACCCGCCCAATCAGCCCCAGCATTTT
CDR3 protein: CASSTINSGGHPPNQPQHF
V gene: TRBV6-5
J gene: TRBJ1-5
clone size: few
D gene: NA

CDR3 DNA: TGCAGTGCTATCGGGCCTTCATTGGCCCGCGAGCAGTACTTC
CDR3 protein: CSAIGPSLAREQYF
V gene: TRBV20-1
J gene: TRBJ2-7
clone size: few
D gene: NA

CDR3 DNA: TGTGCCATCAGTGAGTTGCAGGGCGAGGATACGCAGTATTTT
CDR3 protein: CAISELQGEDTQYF
V gene: TRBV10-3
J gene: TRBJ2-3
clone size: NA
D gene: NA

CDR3 DNA: NA
CDR3 protein: CASSLFYRCAKNIQYF
V gene: TRBV21-1
J gene: TRBJ2-4
clone size: many
D gene: NA

CDR3 DNA: TGTGCCAGCAGGGTGACGCAACAGGGGGTCGACACTGAAGCTTTCTTT
CDR3 protein: CASRVTQQGVDTEAFF
V gene: TRBV27
J gene: TRBJ1-1
clone size: NA
D gene: TRBD1

CDR3 DNA: TGCAGTGCTAGAGGATTTAGCGGGAGAGGGACAGATACGCAGTATTTT
CDR3 protein: CSARGFSGRGTDTQYF
V gene: TRBV20-1
J gene: TRBJ2-3
clone size: NA
D gene: TRBD2

CDR3 DNA: TGCGCCAGCAGCTTGGAGTTGGCGGGAGGGCGAGAGACCCAGTACTTC
CDR3 protein: CASSLELAGGRETQYF
V gene: TRBV5-1
J gene: TRBJ2-5
clone size: NA
D gene: TRBD2

CDR3 DNA: TGCAGCGTTGCGTCCGACAGGGATGGAAACACCATATATTTT
CDR3 protein: CSVASDRDGNTIYF
V gene: TRBV29-1
J gene: TRBJ1-3
clone size: few
D gene: TRBD1

CDR3 DNA: TGCAGTGCTAGACTAGCGGGTACAGATACGCAGTATTTT
CDR3 protein: CSARLAGTDTQYF
V gene: TRBV20-1
J gene: TRBJ2-3
clone size: many
D gene: TRBD2